This T cell receptor beta chain was obtained from a study of T cell repertoires in cytomegalovirus infection. Study-level information: Recently described HLA-C-restricted plus well-studied HLA-B-restricted CMV epitopes were used. Public TCR beta signatures marked donors with CMV infection and the matching HLA. General observations from the study: HLA-C-restricted TCR beta clonotypes specific for CMV led the ex vivo response. Carriage of CMV together with the relevant HLA was identifiable through cumulative public TCR beta family frequency.

This clonotype was observed at least ten times. Its antigen is not identified. The CDR3 runs to 17 residues. Trimming took 11 bases from V and 2 from J, leaving 25 bases between them. The germline V gene encodes CDR1 SGHVS and CDR2 FNYEAQ. TCRdb reprocessed the reads via MiXCR and lists one record per CDR3 protein. Here the sample spans a few hundred thousand distinct CDR3 sequences, more than 20% being singletons. This receptor was identified in a human donor in good health (CMV status not recorded). Some clones in this sample may be carry-over from other donors' samples. The starting material was cultured PBMCs, obtained from culture after CMV antigen stimulation. The chain has TRBV7-6 and TRBJ1-3; D uncertain. CDR3 protein: CAPWSGTIRTTGNTIYF. The CDR3 nucleotides are TGTGCCCCCTGGTCGGGTACGATACGTACGACTGGAAACACCATATATTTT. The full variable domain, completed using reference TRBV7-6 and TRBJ1-3, is GAGVSQSPRYKVTKRGQDVALRCDPISGHVSLYWYRQALGQGPEFLTYFNYEAQQDKSGLPNDRFSAERPEGSISTLTIQRTEQRDSAMYRCAPWSGTIRTTGNTIYFGEGSWLTVV.